Below, 7 T cell receptor beta chains from the same sample are listed, as sequenced in a study of T cell responses to AZD1222 COVID-19 vaccine. TCRdb's copy holds only in-frame clones and misses some; the assay was immunoSEQ multiplex PCR. The table lists approximately 110,000 clones, 70% to 90% of them singletons, with 2% to 3% in the top ten. The material sequenced was peripheral blood, taken 28 days after the second AZD1222 dose. The source of these receptors is an adult who received the AZD1222 COVID-19 vaccine.

The CDR3 region is CASRAEEQYTEAFF. In nucleotides, the CDR3 is TGTGCCAGCAGAGCAGAAGAACAGTACACTGAAGCTTTCTTT. The gene calls are TRBV5-4 and TRBJ1-1, with D uncertain. Germline CDR1 reads SGHNT; CDR2 reads YYREEE (reference sequence). There are 14 residues in the CDR3. V dropped 5 bases and J dropped 3 bases, with 14 bases sitting between them.

This sequence joins TRBV28 and TRBJ2-2, with D unclear. The CDR3 sequence is 12 residues long. V gave up 8 bases and J gave up 3 bases, with 7 bases separating them. From germline, CDR1 is MDHEN and CDR2 SYDVKM. The CDR3 DNA reads as TGTGCCAGCTTCACCTACACCGGGGAGCTGTTTTTT. It yields the protein CASFTYTGELFF.

A word on this clone: The same CDR3 arises from other DNA sequences in this sample as well. This chain connects TRBV6-5 to TRBJ1-1; tentatively, D is TRBD1 (6 bases). V shed 6 bases and J shed 1 base, with 6 bases lying between them. Germline CDR1 is MNHEY and CDR2 is SVGAGI. The CDR3 is made up of 12 amino acids. CDR3 DNA sequence: TGTGCCAGCAGGACAGGGAACACTGAAGCTTTCTTT. It yields the protein CASRTGNTEAFF.

This clone was seen once. J is TRBJ2-4 and V is TRBV2, with 8 bases aligning to TRBD1. The CDR3 runs to 13 residues. Trimming cost V 6 bases and J 6 bases; bases outside gene matches: 4. The germline V gene has CDR1 SNHLY and CDR2 FYNNEI. In DNA form, the CDR3 reads TGTGCCAGCAGCCAGGGGGCCGTAAACATTCAGTACTTC. It codes for CASSQGAVNIQYF.

This clone came up once. The V gene is TRBV3-1 (or the pseudogene TRBV3-2), the J gene TRBJ2-3; D gene unclear. Looked up from germline, CDR1 is LGHDT and CDR2 is YNNKEL (reference sequence). Trimming took off 1 base at V and 5 bases at J, with 19 bases between the two ends. The CDR3 extends over 17 amino acids. CDR3 sequence (DNA): TGTGCCAGCAGCCAAGGTAGGCCTGAGAAGCCGGAAGATACGCAGTATTTT. Its translation is CASSQGRPEKPEDTQYF.

The chain carries TRBV7-9 and TRBJ1-2; 7 positions match TRBD1. Germline assignment: CDR1 SEHNR and CDR2 FQNEAQ (reference sequence). The CDR3 covers 15 residues. V shed 1 base and J 5 bases; nucleotides not matched to a gene: 7. The CDR3 bases are TGTGCCAGCAGCTTAGGGACAGGTGGGCTGTATGGCTACACCTTC. It is translated as CASSLGTGGLYGYTF.

The chain joins TRBV7-2 to TRBJ2-7; no firm D call. The CDR3 loop spans 15 amino acids. Trimming removed 1 base from V and 2 bases from J, with 12 bases in between. CDR1 is SGHTA, CDR2 FQGNSA, per germline. The CDR3 protein is CASSLVGSEAYEQYF. CDR3 nucleotides: TGTGCCAGCAGCTTAGTAGGCTCAGAAGCCTACGAGCAGTACTTC.